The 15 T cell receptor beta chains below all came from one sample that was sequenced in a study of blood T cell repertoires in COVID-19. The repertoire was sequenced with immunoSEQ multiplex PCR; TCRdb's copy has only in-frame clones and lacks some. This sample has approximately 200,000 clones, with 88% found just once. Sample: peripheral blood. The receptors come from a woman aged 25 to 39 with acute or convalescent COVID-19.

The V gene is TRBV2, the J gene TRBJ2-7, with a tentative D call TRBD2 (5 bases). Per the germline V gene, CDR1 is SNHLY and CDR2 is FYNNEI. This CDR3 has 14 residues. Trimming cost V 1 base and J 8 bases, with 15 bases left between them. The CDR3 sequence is CASSEGRVYFQQYF. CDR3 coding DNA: TGTGCCAGCAGTGAAGGGCGGGTCTACTTTCAGCAGTACTTC. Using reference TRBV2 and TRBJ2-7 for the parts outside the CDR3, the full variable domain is EPEVTQTPSHQVTQMGQEVILRCVPISNHLYFYWYRQILGQKVEFLVSFYNNEISEKSEIFDDQFSVERPDGSNFTLKIRSTKLEDSAMYFCASSEGRVYFQQYFGPGTRLTVT.

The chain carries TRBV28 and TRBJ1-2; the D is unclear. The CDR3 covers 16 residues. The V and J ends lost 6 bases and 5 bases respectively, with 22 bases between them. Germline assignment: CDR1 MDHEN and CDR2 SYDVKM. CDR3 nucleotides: TGTGCCAGCAGAACCCTGGAGGAGGGTAGATTATATGGCTACACCTTC. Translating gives CASRTLEEGRLYGYTF.

This chain's CDR3 is CASSLEEGLAPYF. CDR3 nucleotides: TGTGCCAGCAGCTTAGAGGAGGGACTAGCTCCGTATTTT. J is TRBJ2-3 and V is TRBV7-2, with TRBD2 identical over 9 bases. There are 13 residues in the CDR3. The germline CDR1 and CDR2 sequences are SGHTA and FQGNSA. V shed 1 base and J 14 bases; nucleotides not matched to a gene: 7.

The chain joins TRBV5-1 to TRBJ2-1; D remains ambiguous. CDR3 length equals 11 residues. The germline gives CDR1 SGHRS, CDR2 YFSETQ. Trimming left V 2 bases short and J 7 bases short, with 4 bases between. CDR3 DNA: TGCGCCAGCAGCTTCGGGAATGAGCAGTTCTTC. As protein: CASSFGNEQFF.

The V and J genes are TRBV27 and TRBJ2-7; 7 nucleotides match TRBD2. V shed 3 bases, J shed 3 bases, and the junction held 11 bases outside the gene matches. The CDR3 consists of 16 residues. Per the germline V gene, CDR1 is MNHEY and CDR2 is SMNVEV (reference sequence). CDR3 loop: CASSFWGGRADYEQYF. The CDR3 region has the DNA TGTGCCAGCAGTTTTTGGGGGGGGAGGGCCGACTACGAGCAGTACTTC.

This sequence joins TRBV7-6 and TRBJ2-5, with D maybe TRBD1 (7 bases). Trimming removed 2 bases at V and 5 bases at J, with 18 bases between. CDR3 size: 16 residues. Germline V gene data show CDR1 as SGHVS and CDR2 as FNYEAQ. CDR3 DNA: TGTGCCAGCAGCTTAAGGGGGGACAGCCCCCCGGAGACCCAGTACTTC. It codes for CASSLRGDSPPETQYF.

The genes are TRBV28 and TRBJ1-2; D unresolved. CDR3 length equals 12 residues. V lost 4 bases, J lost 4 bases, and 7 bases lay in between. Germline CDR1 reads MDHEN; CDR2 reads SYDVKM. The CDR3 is CASSYPSYGYTF. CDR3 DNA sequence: TGTGCCAGCAGTTATCCCAGCTATGGCTACACCTTC.

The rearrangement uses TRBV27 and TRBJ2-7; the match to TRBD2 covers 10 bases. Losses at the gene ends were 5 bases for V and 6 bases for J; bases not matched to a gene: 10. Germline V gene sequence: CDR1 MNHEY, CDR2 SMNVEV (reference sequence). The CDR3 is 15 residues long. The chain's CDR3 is CASSPGTGLAFEQYF. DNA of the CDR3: TGTGCCAGCAGTCCCGGAACGGGACTAGCGTTCGAGCAGTACTTC.

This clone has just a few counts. The DNA for the CDR3 is TGTGCCAGCAGCCCTTATGGTAGCGGGAGCACAGATACGCAGTATTTT. Amino acid sequence: CASSPYGSGSTDTQYF. The rearrangement joins TRBV4-2 to TRBJ2-3; TRBD2 aligns across 7 bases. The V segment lost 4 bases and the J segment 0 bases; nucleotides outside the gene matches: 7. Germline values: CDR1 LGHNA, CDR2 YNFKEQ. CDR3 length: 16 residues.

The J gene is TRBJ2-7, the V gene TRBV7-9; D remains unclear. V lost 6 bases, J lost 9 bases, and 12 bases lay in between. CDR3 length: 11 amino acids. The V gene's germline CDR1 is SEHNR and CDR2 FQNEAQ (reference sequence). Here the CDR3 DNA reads TGTGCCAGCAGTCAGGCATCCGGGCAGTACTTC. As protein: CASSQASGQYF.

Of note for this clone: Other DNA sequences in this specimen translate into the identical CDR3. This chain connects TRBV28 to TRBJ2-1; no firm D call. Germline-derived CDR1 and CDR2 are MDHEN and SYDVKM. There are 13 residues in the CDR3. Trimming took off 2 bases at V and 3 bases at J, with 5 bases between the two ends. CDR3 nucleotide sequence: TGTGCCAGCAGTTTAGCCGGCTACAATGAGCAGTTCTTC. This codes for CASSLAGYNEQFF.

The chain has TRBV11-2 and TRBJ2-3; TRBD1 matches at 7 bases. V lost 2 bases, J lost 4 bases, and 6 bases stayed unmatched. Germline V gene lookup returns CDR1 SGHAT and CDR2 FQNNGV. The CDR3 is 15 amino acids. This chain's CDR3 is CASSLQDRWADTQYF. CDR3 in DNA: TGTGCCAGCAGCTTACAGGACAGGTGGGCAGATACGCAGTATTTT.

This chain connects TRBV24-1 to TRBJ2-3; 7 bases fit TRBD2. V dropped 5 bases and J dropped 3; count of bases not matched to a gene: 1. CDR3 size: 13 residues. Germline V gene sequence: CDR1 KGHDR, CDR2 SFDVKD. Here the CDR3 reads CATSGGGTDTQYF. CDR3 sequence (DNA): TGTGCCACCAGTGGGGGAGGGACAGATACGCAGTATTTT.

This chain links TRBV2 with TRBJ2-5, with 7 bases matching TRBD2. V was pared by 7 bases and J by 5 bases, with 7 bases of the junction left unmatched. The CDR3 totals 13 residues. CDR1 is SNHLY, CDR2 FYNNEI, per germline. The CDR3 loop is CASTGGSGETQYF. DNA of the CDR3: TGTGCCAGCACGGGCGGGAGCGGCGAGACCCAGTACTTC.

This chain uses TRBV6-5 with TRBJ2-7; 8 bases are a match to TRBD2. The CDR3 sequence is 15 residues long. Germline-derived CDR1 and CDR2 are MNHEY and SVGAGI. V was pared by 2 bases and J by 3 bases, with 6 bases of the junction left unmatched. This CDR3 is CASSYTGRALYEQYF. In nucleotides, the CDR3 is TGTGCCAGCAGTTACACCGGGAGGGCTCTCTACGAGCAGTACTTC.